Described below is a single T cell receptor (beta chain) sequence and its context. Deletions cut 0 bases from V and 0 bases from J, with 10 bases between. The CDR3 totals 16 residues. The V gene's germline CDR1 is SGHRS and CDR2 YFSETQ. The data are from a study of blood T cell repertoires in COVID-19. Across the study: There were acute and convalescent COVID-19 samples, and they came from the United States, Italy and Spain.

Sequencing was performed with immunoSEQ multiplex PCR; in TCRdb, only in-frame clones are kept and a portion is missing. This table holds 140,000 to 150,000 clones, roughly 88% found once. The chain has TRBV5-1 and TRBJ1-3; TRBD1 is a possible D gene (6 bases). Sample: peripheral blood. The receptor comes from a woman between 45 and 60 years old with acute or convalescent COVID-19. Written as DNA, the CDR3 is TGCGCCAGCAGCTTGGCGGACAGACTCTCTGGAAACACCATATATTTT. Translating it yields CASSLADRLSGNTIYF. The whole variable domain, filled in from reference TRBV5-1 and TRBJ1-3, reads KAGVTQTPRYLIKTRGQQVTLSCSPISGHRSVSWYQQTPGQGLQFLFEYFSETQRNKGNFPGRFSGRQFSNSRSEMNVSTLELGDSALYLCASSLADRLSGNTIYFGEGSWLTVV.